Below, 20 T cell receptor beta chains from the same sample are listed, as sequenced in a study of cytomegalovirus exposure and HLA in healthy donors (dated by TCRdb to about 2017). The library was built by means of the immunoSEQ multiplex PCR assay. A mixture of 60 forward primers for TCR Vbeta segments and 13 reverse primers for TCR Jbeta segments was used in the multiplex PCR. TCRdb limited this immuneACCESS table to in-frame rearrangements with V and J called. A share of clones is missing; checked studies link under half to unresolved V genes, and the rest is unexplained. The sample includes about 120,000 clones, with around 77% observed a single time. Roughly 9.7% of the sample goes to the ten largest clones. Sequencing was performed on PBMCs. These receptors all come from a man in his forties in good health and CMV-seropositive.

This clone was found a few times. The sample holds other DNA sequences that translate to the same CDR3. This chain connects TRBV9 to TRBJ2-7, with 7 bases identical to TRBD1. CDR1 and CDR2 from the germline V gene are SGDLS and YYNGEE. The CDR3 has 13 residues. V lost 3 bases to trimming and J lost 2 bases; unmatched junction nucleotides: 2. The DNA of the CDR3 is TGTGCCAGCAGCGCCCAGGGGGCCTACGAGCAGTACTTC. It specifies CASSAQGAYEQYF.

This chain connects TRBV7-2 to TRBJ2-2; 14 positions agree with TRBD2. Trimming removed 5 bases from V and 4 bases from J; junction bases left unmatched: 6. Germline CDR1 SGHTA, CDR2 FQGNSA. The CDR3 covers 17 residues. The CDR3 is CASSRTSGGHRTGELFF. CDR3 in DNA: TGTGCCAGCAGCCGGACTAGCGGGGGGCACCGCACCGGGGAGCTGTTTTTT.

The chain is built from TRBV6-5 and TRBJ1-6; 8 nucleotides match TRBD1. Germline V gives CDR1 MNHEY, CDR2 SVGAGI. J gave up 6 bases and V 6 bases, and 4 bases lay outside the gene matches. This CDR3 comprises 14 residues. The CDR3 protein is CASRPQGGNSPLHF. CDR3 coding DNA: TGTGCCAGCAGACCACAGGGGGGTAATTCACCCCTCCACTTT.

V usage is TRBV9 and J usage is TRBJ2-3; tentative D call: TRBD2 (6 bases). The CDR3 has 16 amino acids. The V end lost 0 bases, the J end lost 1 base, and 12 bases lay between the germline ends. CDR1 is SGDLS and CDR2 is YYNGEE in the germline V gene. The CDR3 loop reads CASSVGRRGGTDTQYF. The CDR3 DNA is TGTGCCAGCAGCGTAGGCAGGCGGGGCGGCACAGATACGCAGTATTTT.

CDR3 residues: CASSLNRVEGDTEAFF. In DNA form, the CDR3 reads TGTGCCAGCAGCCTTAACAGGGTTGAGGGGGACACTGAAGCTTTCTTT. V is TRBV7-9 and J is TRBJ1-1, with D possibly TRBD1 on 6 matching bases. The V end lost 5 bases, the J end lost 3 bases, and 19 bases lay between the germline ends. The CDR3 is made up of 16 amino acids. Germline loops: CDR1 SEHNR, CDR2 FQNEAQ (reference sequence).

The rearrangement links TRBV6-6 to TRBJ2-3; the D gene is possibly TRBD1 (6 bases). Trimming left V 4 bases short and J 4 bases short, with 9 bases between. The CDR3 sequence is 13 residues long. Germline V gives CDR1 MNHNY, CDR2 SVGAGI (reference sequence). CDR3 DNA: TGTGCCAGCAGTTCAGGGGAGCCAGATACGCAGTATTTT. Protein: CASSSGEPDTQYF.

CDR3 sequence: CSVEKGETVGTDTQYF. The DNA of the CDR3 is TGCAGCGTTGAAAAAGGAGAGACAGTAGGCACAGATACGCAGTATTTT. This sequence joins TRBV29-1 and TRBJ2-3, with a weak D call TRBD1 (5 bases). V shed 2 bases and J shed 1 base, with 16 bases lying between them. The CDR3 is 16 residues long. Germline loops: CDR1 SQVTM, CDR2 ANQGSEA.

This chain joins TRBV6-1 and TRBJ2-1; 8 bases map to TRBD2. V was pared by 3 bases and J by 16 bases, with 14 bases of the junction left unmatched. There are 14 residues in the CDR3. Germline V gene sequence: CDR1 MNHNS, CDR2 SASEGT. CDR3 sequence: CASSDHHSGTRQFF. In nucleotides, the CDR3 is TGTGCCAGCAGTGATCACCACAGCGGGACTAGGCAATTCTTC.

J is TRBJ2-2 and V is TRBV6-1; TRBD1 matches at 9 bases. Trimming took 6 bases from V and 6 from J; bases not matched to a gene: 11. This CDR3 is 16 amino acids long. Germline CDR1 and CDR2: MNHNS and SASEGT. CDR3 loop: CASRETGTGFAGELFF. CDR3 DNA: TGTGCCAGCAGAGAAACCGGGACAGGGTTTGCCGGGGAGCTGTTTTTT.

The sample holds a few counts of this clone. The rearrangement uses TRBV27 and TRBJ1-2; no clear D gene. Germline lookup yields CDR1 MNHEY and CDR2 SMNVEV (reference sequence). Trimming cost V 3 bases and J 4 bases, with 9 bases left between them. The CDR3 has 13 amino acids. The CDR3 DNA reads as TGTGCCAGCAGTTTCCGGGGTACCTATGGCTACACCTTC. Translated: CASSFRGTYGYTF.

The rearrangement joins TRBV5-1 to TRBJ2-5; tentatively, D is TRBD2 (5 bases). CDR1 SGHRS and CDR2 YFSETQ come from the germline V gene. This CDR3 spans 15 amino acids. The V gene lost 5 bases and the J gene lost 5 bases, with 19 bases spanning the gap. In DNA form, the CDR3 reads TGCGCCAGCAGATCCGGGGTGGCATGGAGGGAGACCCAGTACTTC. Its translation is CASRSGVAWRETQYF.

This clone has a handful of counts. This chain uses TRBV2 with TRBJ1-5; 7 positions match TRBD1. Germline values: CDR1 SNHLY, CDR2 FYNNEI. Trimming removed 6 bases from V and 4 bases from J; junction bases left unmatched: 9. The CDR3 contains 15 residues. The CDR3 protein is CASRSRTGRNQPQHF. DNA of the CDR3: TGTGCCAGCAGATCACGGACAGGCCGAAATCAGCCCCAGCATTTT.

This chain connects TRBV5-6 to TRBJ1-5; 9 bases fit TRBD1. Germline CDR1 and CDR2: SGHDT and YYEEEE. CDR3 length equals 16 residues. With V trimmed by 4 bases and J by 6 bases, 11 bases remained unmatched. Here the CDR3 reads CASSKTGTGKGQPQHF. The CDR3, as DNA: TGTGCCAGCAGCAAAACCGGGACAGGGAAGGGTCAGCCCCAGCATTTT.

The chain employs TRBV4-3 and TRBJ2-1; D is perhaps TRBD1 (6 bases). The V end was cut by 1 base, the J end by 10 bases, with 17 bases between. Germline V CDR1 and CDR2: LGHNA, YSLEER. The CDR3 is 15 residues long. CDR3 sequence reads: CASSQGGQGRLEQFF. For the CDR3, the DNA is TGCGCCAGCAGCCAAGGAGGGCAGGGGCGTTTAGAGCAGTTCTTC.

The V gene is TRBV10-3, the J gene TRBJ1-1; D ambiguous. The V gene's germline CDR1 is ENHRY and CDR2 SYGVKD. V was cut by 3 bases and J by 0 bases, with 5 bases left in between. The CDR3 runs 13 residues. CDR3 region: CAISEEVNTEAFF. The DNA for the CDR3 is TGTGCCATCAGTGAAGAGGTGAACACTGAAGCTTTCTTT.

This clone was seen a few times. The CDR3 sequence is CASRNTPNQPQHF. The CDR3 coding sequence is TGTGCCAGCAGGAATACACCGAATCAGCCCCAGCATTTT. The chain carries TRBV6-1 and TRBJ1-5; D is unclear. The CDR3 runs 13 residues. The V end lost 6 bases, the J end lost 4 bases, and 10 bases lay between the germline ends. The germline V gene has CDR1 MNHNS and CDR2 SASEGT.

This clone has a single count. This CDR3 is CASSLNRDRQYLSSYNEQFF. In nucleotides, the CDR3 is TGTGCCAGTAGTCTAAACCGGGACAGGCAATATCTAAGCTCCTACAATGAGCAGTTCTTC. The rearrangement uses TRBV19 and TRBJ2-1; 8 bases align to TRBD1. The ends lost 5 bases at V and 0 bases at J; junction bases unmatched: 18. This CDR3 has 20 residues. Germline-derived CDR1 and CDR2 are LNHDA and SQIVND (reference sequence).

V is TRBV7-9 and J is TRBJ1-1, with TRBD1 as a possible D gene (6 bases). This CDR3 spans 14 amino acids. The ends were cut back, 5 bases at V and 4 bases at J, with 14 bases in the middle. Germline lookup yields CDR1 SEHNR and CDR2 FQNEAQ (reference sequence). The CDR3 DNA follows: TGTGCCAGCAGCCAAGACTACAGGGTCACTGAAGCTTTCTTT. Translation: CASSQDYRVTEAFF.

The chain carries TRBV5-1 and TRBJ2-2, with 9 nucleotides matching TRBD1. In germline, CDR1 is SGHRS, CDR2 YFSETQ. Unmatched junction bases numbered 8, after V lost 4 bases and J lost 1 base. The CDR3 is 17 amino acids. The CDR3 coding sequence is TGCGCCAGCAGCCTCGGGACAGGGATATTGAACACCGGGGAGCTGTTTTTT. This encodes CASSLGTGILNTGELFF. Filled out from reference TRBV5-1 and TRBJ2-2, the complete variable domain reads KAGVTQTPRYLIKTRGQQVTLSCSPISGHRSVSWYQQTPGQGLQFLFEYFSETQRNKGNFPGRFSGRQFSNSRSEMNVSTLELGDSALYLCASSLGTGILNTGELFFGEGSRLTVL.

V and J are TRBV27 and TRBJ1-1, with D possibly matching TRBD1 (5 bases). Germline-derived CDR1 and CDR2 are MNHEY and SMNVEV (reference sequence). This CDR3 contains 13 residues. The V end lost 4 bases, the J end lost 4 bases, and 10 bases lay between the germline ends. The chain's CDR3 is CASSWRGGTEAFF. The CDR3 DNA sequence: TGTGCCAGCAGTTGGAGGGGTGGCACTGAAGCTTTCTTT.